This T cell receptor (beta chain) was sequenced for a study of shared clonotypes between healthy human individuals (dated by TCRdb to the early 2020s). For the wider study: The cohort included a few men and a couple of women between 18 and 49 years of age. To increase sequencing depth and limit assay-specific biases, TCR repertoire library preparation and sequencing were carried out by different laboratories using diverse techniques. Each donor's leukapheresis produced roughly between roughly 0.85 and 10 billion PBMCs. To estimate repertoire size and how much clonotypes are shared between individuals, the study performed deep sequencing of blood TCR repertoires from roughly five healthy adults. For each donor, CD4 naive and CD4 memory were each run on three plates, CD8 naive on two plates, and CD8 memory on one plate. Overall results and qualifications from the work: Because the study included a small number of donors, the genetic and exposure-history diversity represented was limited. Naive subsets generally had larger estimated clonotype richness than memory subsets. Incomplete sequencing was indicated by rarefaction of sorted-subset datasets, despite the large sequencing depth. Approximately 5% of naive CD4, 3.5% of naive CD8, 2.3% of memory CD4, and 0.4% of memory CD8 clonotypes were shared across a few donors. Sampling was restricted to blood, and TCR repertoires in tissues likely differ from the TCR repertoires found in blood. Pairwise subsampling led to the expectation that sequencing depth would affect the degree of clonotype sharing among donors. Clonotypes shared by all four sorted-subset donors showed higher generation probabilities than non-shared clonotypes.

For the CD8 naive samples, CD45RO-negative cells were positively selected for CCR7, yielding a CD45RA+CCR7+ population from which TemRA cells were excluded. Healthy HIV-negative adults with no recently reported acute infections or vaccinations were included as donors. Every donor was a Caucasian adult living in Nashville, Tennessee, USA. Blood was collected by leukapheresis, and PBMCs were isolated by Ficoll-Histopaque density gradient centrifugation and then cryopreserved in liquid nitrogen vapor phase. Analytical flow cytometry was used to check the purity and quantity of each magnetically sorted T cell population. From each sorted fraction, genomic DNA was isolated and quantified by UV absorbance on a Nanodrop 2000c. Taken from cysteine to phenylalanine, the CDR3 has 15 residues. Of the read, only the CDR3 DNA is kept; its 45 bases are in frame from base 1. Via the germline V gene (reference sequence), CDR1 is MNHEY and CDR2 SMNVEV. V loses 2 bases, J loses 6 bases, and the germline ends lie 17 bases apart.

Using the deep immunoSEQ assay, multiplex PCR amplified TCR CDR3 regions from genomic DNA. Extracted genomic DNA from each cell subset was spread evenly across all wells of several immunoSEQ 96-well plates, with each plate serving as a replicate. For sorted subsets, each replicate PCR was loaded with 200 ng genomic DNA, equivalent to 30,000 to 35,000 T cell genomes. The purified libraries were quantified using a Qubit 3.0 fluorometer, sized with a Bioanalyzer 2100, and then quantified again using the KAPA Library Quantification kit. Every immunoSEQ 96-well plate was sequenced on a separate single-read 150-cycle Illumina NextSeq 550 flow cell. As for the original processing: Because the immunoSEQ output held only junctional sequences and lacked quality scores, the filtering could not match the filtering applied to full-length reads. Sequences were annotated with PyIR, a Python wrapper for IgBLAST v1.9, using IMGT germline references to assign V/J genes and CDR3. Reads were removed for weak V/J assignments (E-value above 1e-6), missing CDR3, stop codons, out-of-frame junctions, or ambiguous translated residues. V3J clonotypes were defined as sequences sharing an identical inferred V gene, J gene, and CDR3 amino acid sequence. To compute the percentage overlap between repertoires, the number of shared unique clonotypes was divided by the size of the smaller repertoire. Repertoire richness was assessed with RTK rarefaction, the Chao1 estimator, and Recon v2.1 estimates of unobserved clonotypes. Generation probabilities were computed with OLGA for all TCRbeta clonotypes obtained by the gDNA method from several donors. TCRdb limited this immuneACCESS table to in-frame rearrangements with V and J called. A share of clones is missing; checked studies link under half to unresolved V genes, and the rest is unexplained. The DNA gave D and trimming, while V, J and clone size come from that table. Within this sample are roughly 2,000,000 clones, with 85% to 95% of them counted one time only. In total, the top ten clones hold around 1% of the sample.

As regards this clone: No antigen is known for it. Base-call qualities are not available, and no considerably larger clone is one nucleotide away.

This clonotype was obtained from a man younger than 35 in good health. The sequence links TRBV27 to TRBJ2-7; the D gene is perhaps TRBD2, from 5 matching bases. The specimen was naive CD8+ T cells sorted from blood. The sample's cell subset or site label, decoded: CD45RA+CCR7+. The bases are TGTGCCAGCAGTTTACGAGGGCAAACCCTCTCCGAGCAGTACTTC. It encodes CASSLRGQTLSEQYF.